This TCR beta chain was documented in a study of cytomegalovirus exposure and HLA in healthy donors. Findings and limits, study-wide: Specific recognition of CMV antigens was confirmed in vitro for three chains (all CMV-associated). The study put under 200 TCR beta chains on its list as cytomegalovirus-associated. High sensitivity and specificity were reportedly achieved when the classifier diagnosed cytomegalovirus status.

With 5 bases removed from V and 1 base from J, the gap between germline ends came to 7 bases. Germline CDR1 MGHDK, CDR2 SYGVNS. The CDR3 totals 13 residues. Using immunoSEQ multiplex PCR, the repertoire was profiled, and TCRdb retains in-frame clones only, with some absent. The sample records around 94,000 clones, about 94% being singletons. About this clone itself: The target antigen is unknown.

Sequenced sample: PBMCs. The receptor was isolated from a young woman in good health and CMV-seronegative. The chain combines TRBV25-1 with TRBJ2-3; D may be TRBD2 (5 bases). CDR3 in DNA: TGTGCCAGCAGTACCGGGGGCACAGATACGCAGTATTTT. Translated: CASSTGGTDTQYF.